Listed below are T cell receptor beta chains from one sample, sequenced in a study of shared clonotypes between healthy human individuals. Here immunoSEQ multiplex PCR was the method, and the copy in TCRdb shows in-frame clones only, minus some. The data contain hundreds of thousands of clones, around 92% of them seen just once; the ten biggest clones take up 24%. Input material: naive CD8+ T cells sorted from blood. The source of these receptors is a man aged 30 to 39 in good health. CDR3s include the opening cysteine and the closing phenylalanine or tryptophan. A D gene is named only where the DNA matches it firmly. Size is omitted from some rows. Given values are once, few, many or a class for expanded clones.

>TRBV27|NA|NA|TRBJ2-7
TGTGCCAGCAGTTTAGGAGCGTCCTACGAGCAGTACTTC
CASSLGASYEQYF
>TRBV4-2|NA|NA|TRBJ1-1
TGTGCCAGCAGCCAAGCCCTGGCCTCCCAACCTGGCCCTTGGACTTTCTTT
CASSQALASQPGPWTFF
>TRBV11-1|NA|NA|TRBJ2-3
TGTGCCAGCAGCCTTGACAGAACCCCACCACCAGATACGCAGTATTTT
CASSLDRTPPPDTQYF
>TRBV7-9|NA|NA|TRBJ1-4
TGTGCCAGCACCGGGACGTACGGGGCAGCTAATGAAAAACTGTTTTTT
CASTGTYGAANEKLFF
>TRBV5-1|NA|NA|TRBJ2-3
TGCGCCAGCAGCTTGCCAGGGGCCGTTGGGGGCACAGATACGCAGTATTTT
CASSLPGAVGGTDTQYF
>TRBV29-1|NA|NA|TRBJ2-1
TGCAGCGTTGAAGGCGGGATGGAGAACAATGAGCAGTTCTTC
CSVEGGMENNEQFF
>TRBV7-2|NA|NA|TRBJ2-7
TGTGCCAGCAGCTTTAGCCCTGAGGGCCGGCACGAGCAGTACTTC
CASSFSPEGRHEQYF
>TRBV7-6|NA|NA|TRBJ2-3
TGTGCCAGCAGCTTATTCGGCGGGACAGATACGCAGTATTTT
CASSLFGGTDTQYF
>TRBV27|NA|NA|TRBJ2-7
TGTGCCAGCAGTCCTCTCAACCCCGGGTTCTACGAGCAGTACTTC
CASSPLNPGFYEQYF
>TRBV6-5|NA|NA|TRBJ1-2
TGTGCCAGCAGTTATGGGCAGGGTGGCTTTCCTGGCTACACCTTC
CASSYGQGGFPGYTF
>TRBV28|NA|many|TRBJ1-5
TGTGCCAGCAGTTCCAGGGAGACTTGGCGCAATCAGCCCCAGCATTTT
CASSSRETWRNQPQHF
>TRBV7-9|TRBD2|NA|TRBJ2-3
TGTGCCAGCAGCTCGGGCCAAGACGGGACTAGCGATACAGATACGCAGTATTTT
CASSSGQDGTSDTDTQYF
>TRBV7-8|NA|NA|TRBJ2-3
TGTGCCAGCAGCCGACTAGACGGCTTCCCAGATACGCAGTATTTT
CASSRLDGFPDTQYF
>TRBV10-2|NA|NA|TRBJ2-2
TGCGCCAGCAGCCCCTCGGGGTCCCAGGGGGAGCTGTTTTTT
CASSPSGSQGELFF
>TRBV4-1|NA|NA|TRBJ2-7
TGCGCCAGCAGCCAAGTTTCCAGGGATTACGAGCAGTACTTC
CASSQVSRDYEQYF
>TRBV7-6|TRBD2|NA|TRBJ2-3
TGTGCCAGCAGCGTTAGCGGGAGCCACACAGATACGCAGTATTTT
CASSVSGSHTDTQYF
>TRBV27|NA|NA|TRBJ1-1
TGTGCCAGCGGCAGGTTGAACACTGAAGCTTTCTTT
CASGRLNTEAFF
>TRBV29-1|TRBD2|NA|TRBJ2-1
TGCAGCGTTGAAGGGGACACTAGCGGGAGGGGGTGGAATGAGCAGTTCTTC
CSVEGDTSGRGWNEQFF
>TRBV7-9|NA|NA|TRBJ2-5
TGTGCCAGCAGGATCCTAGGGGGAGGGCCGCGAGAGACCCAGTACTTC
CASRILGGGPRETQYF
>TRBV14|NA|NA|TRBJ2-7
TGTGCCAGCAGCCAGGACCCCTCCTACGAGCAGTACTTC
CASSQDPSYEQYF
>TRBV6-1|TRBD2|NA|TRBJ2-3
TGTGCCAGCAGAATAGCGGGAGGTAAAGCAGATACGCAGTATTTT
CASRIAGGKADTQYF
>TRBV9|TRBD1|once|TRBJ2-3
TGTGCCAGCAGCTCCCGGACAGGGGGTCTATCTATCACAGATACGCAGTATTTT
CASSSRTGGLSITDTQYF
>TRBV16|NA|few|TRBJ1-4
TGTGCCAGCAGCTCCCCGGAAAAACTGTTTTTT
CASSSPEKLFF
>TRBV7-8|NA|NA|TRBJ2-7
TGTGCCAGCAGCCCGATGAACGAGCAGTACTTC
CASSPMNEQYF
>TRBV7-8|NA|NA|TRBJ2-7
TGTGCCAGCGGGGGAGGCTTCCCTTACGAGCAGTACTTC
CASGGGFPYEQYF
>TRBV7-9|NA|NA|TRBJ2-1
TGTGCCAGCAGCTTAGGTCCTAGCATCCCCTACAATGAGCAGTTCTTC
CASSLGPSIPYNEQFF
>TRBV11-2|TRBD2|NA|TRBJ2-1
TGTGCCAGCAGCTCGACTAGCGGGAGTTCTTACAATGAGCAGTTCTTC
CASSSTSGSSYNEQFF
>TRBV28|NA|NA|TRBJ2-2
TGTGCCAGCATCCCTCTCGACAGATCGAACACCGGGGAGCTGTTTTTT
CASIPLDRSNTGELFF